The rows below give T cell receptor beta chains drawn from one sample of a study of T-cell reconstitution after alpha-beta-depleted transplantation in children. TCRdb processed the PCR reads anew with MiXCR; each CDR3 protein has one entry. The sample has roughly 120,000 distinct CDR3 sequences; around a tenth are singletons. The specimen comprised PBMCs, sampled before TCRalphabeta/CD19-depleted stem cell transplant. Receptors originate from a boy between 2 and 10 years old with acute lymphoblastic leukemia, due to receive a stem cell transplant. Both conserved end residues are part of each CDR3. D genes are given only for firm matches. Expanded clones are given a class, and other clones once, few, many or no size at all.

d_gene	v_gene	abundance	len	j_gene	CDR3aa	CDR3nt
-	TRBV20-1	-	12	TRBJ1-1	CSAITMNTEAFF	TGCAGTGCTATTACCATGAACACTGAAGCTTTCTTT
TRBD1	TRBV14	few	13	TRBJ1-2	CASSGTGQGGYTF	TGTGCCAGCAGCGGAACGGGACAGGGGGGCTACACCTTC
-	TRBV29-1	many	15	TRBJ2-6	CSVERAGAGANVLTF	TGCAGCGTTGAACGTGCCGGGGCTGGGGCCAACGTCCTGACTTTC
-	TRBV29-1	many	12	TRBJ2-5	CSVEDDLGTQYF	TGCAGCGTTGAAGATGACTTAGGGACCCAGTACTTC
TRBD2	TRBV28	-	14	TRBJ2-7	CASFGASGTYEQYF	TGTGCCAGCTTTGGTGCTAGCGGGACCTACGAGCAGTACTTC
TRBD1	TRBV18	few	17	TRBJ1-1	CASSPRRTGEGNTEAFF	TGTGCCAGCTCACCACGGAGGACAGGGGAGGGGAACACTGAAGCTTTCTTT
-	TRBV4-1	few	19	TRBJ2-1	CASSQVVGSGAGPYNEQFF	TGCGCCAGCAGCCAAGTGGTAGGTTCAGGAGCGGGTCCCTACAATGAGCAGTTCTTC
-	TRBV2	few	15	TRBJ2-7	CASSPPGQRDYEQYF	TGTGCCAGCAGTCCTCCGGGACAGCGGGACTACGAGCAGTACTTC
TRBD2	TRBV5-1	-	16	TRBJ2-5	CASSPGTSGKGETQYF	TGCGCCAGCAGCCCCGGGACTAGCGGAAAAGGGGAGACCCAGTACTTC
-	TRBV11-3	many	12	TRBJ2-5	CASSLPGETQYF	TGTGCCAGCAGCTTACCCGGGGAGACCCAGTACTTC